This is a list of T cell receptor beta chains from one sample in a study of blood T cell repertoires in COVID-19. TCRdb's copy holds only in-frame clones and misses some; the assay was immunoSEQ multiplex PCR. The table records around 420,000 clones, nearly 90% of them present only once. Source material: PBMCs or T cells enriched from blood (not recorded which). The source of these receptors is a woman between 40 and 55 years old with acute COVID-19. CDR3s include the opening cysteine and the closing phenylalanine or tryptophan. The order of the fields is clone size, J gene, V gene, CDR3 protein. A row's size may be missing; if present it is once, few, many or a size class.

size: -; J: TRBJ1-1; V: TRBV11-2; CDR3: CASRERETSGTEAFF
size: -; J: TRBJ1-3; V: TRBV27; CDR3: CASGNLGNTIYF
size: -; J: TRBJ1-1; V: TRBV2; CDR3: CASSAMGRTEAFF
size: -; J: TRBJ1-1; V: TRBV10-3; CDR3: CAISGQGHTEAFF
size: -; J: TRBJ2-3; V: TRBV5-1; CDR3: CASSLASTPGGDTQYF
size: -; J: TRBJ1-5; V: TRBV19; CDR3: CASSTDRGNSQPQHF
size: -; J: TRBJ1-1; V: TRBV29-1; CDR3: CSARSDREAFF
size: -; J: TRBJ2-7; V: TRBV5-8; CDR3: CASSLAGQASYEQYF
size: -; J: TRBJ2-3; V: TRBV5-4; CDR3: CASSPAGTSSTDTQYF
size: -; J: TRBJ2-1; V: TRBV4-1; CDR3: CASSQERGTSGGNNEQFF
size: -; J: TRBJ2-3; V: TRBV18; CDR3: CASSPSKRGGITDTQYF
size: -; J: TRBJ1-6; V: TRBV19; CDR3: CASSGAAGSPLHF
size: -; J: TRBJ1-3; V: TRBV2; CDR3: CASSGDRAGSGNTIYF
size: -; J: TRBJ2-7; V: TRBV10-3; CDR3: CAISESGSSYEQYF
size: -; J: TRBJ1-3; V: TRBV27; CDR3: CASSTGGGNTIYF
size: -; J: TRBJ1-1; V: TRBV27; CDR3: CASSPQGAAEAFF
size: -; J: TRBJ2-7; V: TRBV7-8; CDR3: CASSLGGTQDEQYF
size: few; J: TRBJ1-6; V: TRBV5-4; CDR3: CASSPRQGNSPLHF
size: -; J: TRBJ1-1; V: TRBV2; CDR3: CASSGEVGTEAFF
size: -; J: TRBJ1-2; V: TRBV11-2; CDR3: CASSRGGQAHYGYTF
size: -; J: TRBJ1-1; V: TRBV27; CDR3: CASSFGGREAFF
size: -; J: TRBJ1-1; V: TRBV5-4; CDR3: CASSLVGQVEAFF
size: -; J: TRBJ2-7; V: TRBV7-9; CDR3: CASSLRWQGGNYEQYF
size: -; J: TRBJ2-1; V: TRBV24-1; CDR3: CATSEATGPHNEQFF
size: -; J: TRBJ1-2; V: TRBV13; CDR3: CASSLTGWDGYTF
size: -; J: TRBJ2-2; V: TRBV5-1; CDR3: CASSLAGANTGELFF
size: -; J: TRBJ2-2; V: TRBV6-5; CDR3: CATNLGGSNTGELFF
size: -; J: TRBJ1-6; V: TRBV11-3; CDR3: CASSSRDNSPLHF
size: -; J: TRBJ1-1; V: TRBV2; CDR3: CASTKKGTGNTEAFF
size: -; J: TRBJ1-2; V: TRBV7-9; CDR3: CASSNTGLEARNYGYTF
size: -; J: TRBJ1-1; V: TRBV12-3/TRBV12-4; CDR3: CASSLSPITEAFF
size: -; J: TRBJ2-3; V: TRBV24-1; CDR3: CATGGIRGGADTQYF
size: -; J: TRBJ2-7; V: TRBV6-1; CDR3: CASSEIQTSGGYEQYF
size: -; J: TRBJ2-7; V: TRBV30; CDR3: CAWSPVTYEQYF
size: -; J: TRBJ1-2; V: TRBV3-1/TRBV3-2; CDR3: CASSQDLGQGYTF
size: -; J: TRBJ2-5; V: TRBV29-1; CDR3: CSLTRGGEPQETQYF
size: -; J: TRBJ2-7; V: TRBV5-1; CDR3: CASSEPSGDSSYEQYF
size: -; J: TRBJ1-3; V: TRBV7-9; CDR3: CASPEGGTIYF
size: -; J: TRBJ1-5; V: TRBV10-3; CDR3: CAISVDRINQPQHF
size: -; J: TRBJ1-5; V: TRBV6-5; CDR3: CASSSTAGGAGQPQHF
size: -; J: TRBJ2-7; V: TRBV7-8; CDR3: CASSPRTGVGSYEQYF
size: few; J: TRBJ2-7; V: TRBV5-1; CDR3: CASSLFQGIYEQYF
size: -; J: TRBJ2-2; V: TRBV6-5; CDR3: CASSQLNSNTGELFF
size: -; J: TRBJ2-1; V: TRBV10-3; CDR3: CAISPRTDRGMINEQFF
size: -; J: TRBJ2-7; V: TRBV5-4; CDR3: CASSFQGKYEQYF
size: -; J: TRBJ2-7; V: TRBV5-4; CDR3: CATTRGGIYEQYF
size: -; J: TRBJ1-6; V: TRBV3-1/TRBV3-2; CDR3: CASSQDREAGGGSPLHF
size: -; J: TRBJ2-7; V: TRBV5-1; CDR3: CASNEQGSEQYF
size: -; J: TRBJ2-3; V: TRBV5-1; CDR3: CASSYSGTSTNTQYF
size: -; J: TRBJ1-4; V: TRBV2; CDR3: CASRKGSGVEKLFF
size: -; J: TRBJ1-2; V: TRBV4-2; CDR3: CASSQDSTNYGYTF
size: few; J: TRBJ1-1; V: TRBV3-1/TRBV3-2; CDR3: CASSQVPGTEAFF
size: -; J: TRBJ2-7; V: TRBV7-9; CDR3: CASTLSTGGSYEQYF
size: -; J: TRBJ2-3; V: TRBV9; CDR3: CASSVAGGWTDTQYF
size: -; J: TRBJ1-1; V: TRBV7-9; CDR3: CASSFGELNTEAFF
size: -; J: TRBJ2-7; V: TRBV15; CDR3: CATRLTGTYEQYF
size: -; J: TRBJ1-6; V: TRBV18; CDR3: CASSRDRAKDSPLHF
size: -; J: TRBJ1-5; V: TRBV27; CDR3: CASSNPGANQPQHF